This T cell receptor (beta chain) is from a study of identifying expanded T cells in peripheral blood. General study points: Differentially abundant clones: around 1.1 between replicates, just under 17 at roughly 15 days, less than 20 at four. Approximately two-week clone count variance significantly increased as total template count grew.

As to this clone: No antigen is known for it.

Clones were read by immunoSEQ multiplex PCR, and TCRdb kept only the in-frame ones, dropping some. This table has 100,000 or so clones, 87% appearing once. Healthy donors had no documented immune events, such as infections, while sampled. This receptor was identified in a person aged 18 to 75 in good health. Sequencing was carried out using blood.

The CDR3 DNA follows: TGTGCCAGCAGCGTCGGACCGGGACAGGTTGCAACCGCGGGCGGCTACACCTTC. Translating it yields CASSVGPGQVATAGGYTF. The V call is TRBV7-2, the J call TRBJ1-2; 8 bases are shared with TRBD1. The V and J ends lost 5 bases and 8 bases, in that order; junction bases with no gene match: 22. The CDR3 covers 18 residues. Germline V CDR1 and CDR2: SGHTA, FQGNSA.